These 13 T cell receptor beta chains were all obtained from the same sample, sequenced in a study of T cells expressing NK-cell markers. TCRdb reprocessed the 5' RACE reads and reports one entry per CDR3 protein, with no DNA. The sample's table shows some 340,000 distinct CDR3 sequences. Sequenced: blood T cells: a sorted CD56 or NKG2C T cell subset, CD4+ or CD8+ T cells, or bulk PBMC T cells (not recorded which). These receptors were collected from a man aged 18 to 69 in good health.

The chain is built from TRBV18 and TRBJ1-4; the TCRdb call, TRBD1, lacks DNA for checking. The CDR3 length is 15 residues. Looked up from germline, CDR1 is KGHSH and CDR2 is LQKENI. The CDR3 region is CASSPNANGGEKLFF.

This chain links TRBV9 with TRBJ2-1; the TRBD2 assignment by TCRdb is unverifiable without DNA. Germline V gene lookup returns CDR1 SGDLS and CDR2 YYNGEE. The CDR3 covers 15 residues. The CDR3 is CASSSTSGGWNEQFF.

The chain is built from TRBV3-1 and TRBJ1-3; TCRdb calls TRBD1, which cannot be checked without DNA. Germline CDR1 LGHDT, CDR2 YNNKEL (reference sequence). The CDR3 contains 18 residues. The CDR3 spells CASSRKGQGAFSGNTIYF. The full variable domain, its missing parts supplied by reference TRBV3-1 and TRBJ1-3, is DTAVSQTPKYLVTQMGNDKSIKCEQNLGHDTMYWYKQDSKKFLKIMFSYNNKELIINETVPNRFSPKSPDKAHLNLHINSLELGDSAVYFCASSRKGQGAFSGNTIYFGEGSWLTVV.

The rearrangement links TRBV3-1 to TRBJ2-3; the D call from TCRdb, TRBD2, cannot be confirmed without DNA. The CDR3 is 16 residues long. Per germline, CDR1 LGHDT and CDR2 YNNKEL (reference sequence). The CDR3 region is CASSLIAGRSTDTQYF.

The gene calls are TRBV7-7 and TRBJ2-7; TCRdb picks TRBD1, but there is no DNA to check that call. This CDR3 spans 13 amino acids. Germline V gives CDR1 SSHAT, CDR2 FNYEAQ (reference sequence). CDR3: CASSRGPLHEQYF.

The V gene is TRBV12-3 or TRBV12-4, the J gene TRBJ1-1; the D call of TRBD1 rests on TCRdb alone, since no DNA is present to check it. The CDR3 length is 14 residues. The CDR3 here is CASRTLNKYTEAFF.

This CDR3 is CASSLERSPLQFF. The chain links TRBV5-1 to TRBJ2-1; as DNA is missing, the TRBD2 call by TCRdb cannot be tested. The CDR3 sequence is 13 residues long. Germline CDR1 and CDR2: SGHRS and YFSETQ.

The CDR3 region is CSVAGTEWTGTDTQYF. The genes are TRBV29-1 and TRBJ2-3; the D call from TCRdb, TRBD1, cannot be confirmed without DNA. The germline gives CDR1 SQVTM, CDR2 ANQGSEA. CDR3 size: 16 residues.

V gene TRBV14 combines with J gene TRBJ2-7; TCRdb returns TRBD2, unconfirmable since there is no DNA. The CDR3 is 15 amino acids. CDR1 and CDR2 from the germline V gene are SGHDN and FVKESK. The CDR3 spells CASSQRRGVSYEQYF.

The rearrangement links TRBV12-3 or TRBV12-4 to TRBJ1-1. This CDR3 has 13 residues. The CDR3 sequence: CASSTWGNTEAFF.

The gene calls are TRBV2 and TRBJ1-3. Germline assignment: CDR1 SNHLY and CDR2 FYNNEI. CDR3 size: 11 residues. The CDR3 spells CASSELGGLYF.

The chain is built from TRBV4-1 and TRBJ2-3; TCRdb's D gene call, TRBD1, goes unchecked for lack of DNA. The CDR3 runs 16 residues. Germline V lookup: CDR1 MGHRA, CDR2 YSYEKL. Here the CDR3 reads CASSQGRGQGTDTQYF.

V and J are TRBV20-1 and TRBJ1-5; TCRdb reports TRBD1, a call that lacks DNA to check it against. CDR3 length equals 14 residues. The germline CDR1 and CDR2 sequences are DFQATT and SNEGSKA (reference sequence). Here the CDR3 reads CSARLPRGNQPQHF.